The clone carrying this TCR beta chain was seen many times. Its antigen is still unknown. With molecular barcodes, quantitative 5'-RACE was used to make the TCR beta libraries. TCRdb reprocessed the 5' RACE reads via MiXCR and lists one record per CDR3 protein. The data contain fewer than 450,000 distinct CDR3 sequences, approximately 17% of them seen just once; the ten biggest clones take up approximately 0.93%. The data belong to a study of CD8 T cells in ankylosing spondylitis. V lost 6 bases and J lost 8; bases outside the gene matches: 6. The length of the CDR3 is 14 residues. The germline V gene has CDR1 ENHRY and CDR2 SYGVKD. Points from the study as a whole: Earlier literature documents some of the motif variants in reactive arthritis synovial fluid and blood. The study identified a TCR beta motif of eight highly homologous variants that appeared characteristic of ankylosing spondylitis blood.

The sample taken for sequencing was blood, either unsorted or a sorted T cell fraction (not recorded which). The source is a male donor with ankylosing spondylitis. The chain couples TRBV10-3 to TRBJ2-1; 11 nucleotides align to TRBD1. The CDR3 DNA follows: TGTGCCATCAGCGGACAGGGGGCTATAGATGAGCAGTTCTTC. Amino acids: CAISGQGAIDEQFF.